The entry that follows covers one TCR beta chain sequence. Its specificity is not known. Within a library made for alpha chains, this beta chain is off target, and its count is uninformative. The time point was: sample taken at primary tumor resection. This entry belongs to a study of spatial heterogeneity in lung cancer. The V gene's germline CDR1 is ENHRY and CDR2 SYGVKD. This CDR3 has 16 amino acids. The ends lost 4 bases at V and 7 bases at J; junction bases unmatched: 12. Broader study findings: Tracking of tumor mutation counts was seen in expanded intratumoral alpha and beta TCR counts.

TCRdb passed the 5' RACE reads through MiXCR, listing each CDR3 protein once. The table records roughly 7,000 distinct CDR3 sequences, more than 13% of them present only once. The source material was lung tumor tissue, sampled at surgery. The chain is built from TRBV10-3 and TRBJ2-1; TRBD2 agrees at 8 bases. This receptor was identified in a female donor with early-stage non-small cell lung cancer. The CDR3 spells CAISGRTSSLGNEQFF. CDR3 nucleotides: TGTGCCATCAGTGGCCGGACTAGCTCATTAGGGAATGAGCAGTTCTTC.